This T cell receptor (beta chain) was observed in a study of blood T cell repertoires in COVID-19 (dated by TCRdb to about 2020). Study-wide context: Samples covering the acute and convalescent phases of COVID-19 were provided by collaborators in the United States, Italy and Spain. The material from the prospective study consisted of cDNA or gDNA derived from T cells, B-cell-depleted T cells, or PBMCs. The dataset comprised deeply sampled blood TCRbeta repertoires from subjects exposed to, actively infected with, or recovered from COVID-19. The repertoires were released in a freely available public database meant as a resource for research on the immune response to SARS-CoV-2. Samples were obtained from the ongoing ImmuneRACE study (first 160 participants) and from 1,254 subjects provided by 6 global collaborators. A de-identified subject ID, COVID-19 status, age in years and sex were almost always included in the sample metadata. Where available, HLA class I and class II types were taken from metadata supplied by the sample provider and were not determined by assay-based typing. Study-wide findings and limitations: Clinical and demographic metadata were provided uncurated, with the amount varying by source and participant.

This clone came up once. What antigen it recognizes has not been identified. Base quality data are lacking; no much larger clone is found one base away. The CDR3 covers 15 residues, taking in both the cysteine and the phenylalanine. CDR3 DNA only is kept here, 45 bases in frame from base 1. In the germline V gene, CDR1 corresponds to SGHNT and CDR2 to YENEEA. V drops 5 bases and J drops 2 bases, leaving 12 bases in between. In Seattle, one collaborating source enrolled patients while the infection was active and tracked those patients longitudinally over the course of disease. Collaborating institutions collected whole blood in K2EDTA tubes following their own protocols. For TCRbeta analysis, collaborators shipped samples as frozen whole blood, isolated PBMCs, or DNA extracted from either of those sample types. TCRbeta CDR3 regions were amplified from genomic DNA by means of the immunoSEQ Assay, a bias-controlled multiplex PCR. The study's own analysis went as follows. The number of nucleated cells in each sample was estimated by amplification of reference gene primers within the assay. Sequence reads were collapsed and filtered to measure the absolute abundance of every unique TCRbeta CDR3 rearrangement. For each sample, productive Simpson clonality was calculated as the square root of Simpson's diversity index over productive rearrangements. What TCRdb holds here is the immuneACCESS table cut down to in-frame rearrangements. Part of the clones is not present; checked against another copy, under half of the missing clones reflect an unresolved V gene, and the others are unexplained. V and J calls and clone size are as listed in that table; D and trimming were resolved from the DNA. The sample data list around 260,000 clones, and approximately 85% of these were observed just once. In total, the top ten clones hold 0.85% to 1% of the sample.

The chain is encoded by TRBV11-3 joined to TRBJ2-2; perhaps TRBD1 is the D gene, with 6 bases matching. Sequences were obtained from peripheral blood. The TCR was taken from a human donor with COVID-19, enrolled during active disease. The donor label of this sample is uncertain. The CDR3 reads CASSPRTANTGELFF. The DNA is TGTGCCAGCAGCCCAAGGACAGCTAACACCGGGGAGCTGTTTTTT.